This is a list of T cell receptor beta chains from one sample in a study of early T cells in non-severe SARS-CoV-2 infection. Each CDR3 protein gets one entry after TCRdb re-called the 5' RACE reads with MiXCR. The sample yields some 62,000 distinct CDR3 sequences, roughly a tenth seen once. The sample comprised whole blood. Receptor source: an adult who was a healthcare worker with PCR-confirmed SARS-CoV-2 infection or an uninfected control (not recorded which). Both conserved end residues are part of each CDR3. Fields, in order: J gene, clone size, D gene, V gene, CDR3 protein, CDR3 DNA. A D gene is named only where the DNA matches it firmly. For some rows the clone size is stated as once, few or many, or as a class when expanded; others skip it.

TRBJ2-2	few	-	TRBV6-1	CASSGMGPPGELFF	TGTGCCAGCTCTGGGATGGGGCCGCCCGGGGAGCTGTTTTTT
TRBJ2-3	few	-	TRBV6-5	CASSYRDTYTDTQYF	TGTGCCAGCAGTTACAGGGACACTTACACAGATACGCAGTATTTT
TRBJ1-1	-	-	TRBV7-8	CASSSTALDRYF	TGTGCCAGCAGCTCCACCGCTCTAGACAGGTACTTT
TRBJ2-2	few	-	TRBV30	CAWSVGGMNTGELFF	TGTGCCTGGAGTGTAGGTGGAATGAACACCGGGGAGCTGTTTTTT
TRBJ2-5	-	-	TRBV3-1	CASSQEGRYQETQYF	TGTGCCAGCAGCCAGGAGGGGAGGTACCAAGAGACCCAGTACTTC
TRBJ1-5	-	TRBD1	TRBV12-3/TRBV12-4	CASSLARDSASAQHF	TGTGCCAGCAGTTTAGCCCGGGACAGTGCCTCGGCCCAGCATTTT
TRBJ2-3	many	TRBD2	TRBV11-2	CASSWTSGARTDTQYF	TGTGCCAGCAGCTGGACTAGCGGGGCTCGCACAGATACGCAGTATTTT
TRBJ1-4	few	-	TRBV7-2	CASRWGQHSNEKLFF	TGTGCCAGCAGATGGGGCCAGCACTCTAATGAAAAACTGTTTTTT
TRBJ2-2	-	-	TRBV12-3/TRBV12-4	CASSSSDTGELFF	TGTGCCAGCAGTTCTAGCGACACCGGGGAGCTGTTTTTT
TRBJ1-2	few	-	TRBV7-3	CASSLNPTGKYGYTF	TGTGCCAGCAGCTTAAACCCTACAGGGAAATATGGCTACACCTTC
TRBJ2-1	few	-	TRBV12-3/TRBV12-4	CASSYGGLSSDEQFF	TGTGCCAGCAGTTACGGGGGGCTTAGTTCGGATGAGCAGTTCTTC
TRBJ2-1	-	TRBD2	TRBV28	CASRPGGGAFSDEQFF	TGTGCCAGCAGACCCGGCGGGGGGGCGTTTTCGGATGAGCAGTTCTTC
TRBJ2-2	many	-	TRBV2	CASSDLSGELFF	TGTGCCAGCAGTGATTTGAGCGGGGAGCTGTTTTTT
TRBJ2-3	many	-	TRBV12-3/TRBV12-4	CASTLGGGQANTQYF	TGTGCCAGCACCTTAGGGGGGGGGCAAGCAAATACGCAGTATTTT
TRBJ1-1	many	-	TRBV20-1	CSAREAGMNTEAFF	TGCAGTGCTAGAGAGGCTGGGATGAACACTGAAGCTTTCTTT
TRBJ2-1	-	TRBD1	TRBV4-1	CASSQEGGQMGPGSYNEQFF	TGCGCCAGCAGCCAAGAAGGGGGACAGATGGGCCCAGGCTCCTACAATGAGCAGTTCTTC
TRBJ1-1	medium-sized	-	TRBV4-2	CASSQDWASRTEAFF	TGTGCCAGCAGCCAAGATTGGGCCAGCCGAACTGAAGCTTTCTTT
TRBJ1-5	-	-	TRBV5-5	CASSSKPSNQPQHF	TGTGCCAGCAGCTCGAAACCTAGCAATCAGCCCCAGCATTTT
TRBJ2-3	few	-	TRBV7-6	CASSFMATDTQYF	TGTGCCAGCAGCTTCATGGCCACAGATACGCAGTATTTT
TRBJ2-5	few	TRBD1	TRBV7-3	CASSQQGAGETQYF	TGTGCCAGCAGCCAACAGGGGGCTGGAGAGACCCAGTACTTC
TRBJ2-1	many	-	TRBV11-2	CASSSGGNEQFF	TGTGCCAGCAGCTCCGGGGGAAATGAGCAGTTCTTC
TRBJ2-5	-	-	TRBV7-2	CASSLGTPQETQYF	TGTGCCAGCAGCCTTGGGACACCCCAAGAGACCCAGTACTTC
TRBJ1-5	-	-	TRBV20-1	CSARLQGSNQPQHF	TGCAGTGCTAGACTGCAGGGCAGCAATCAGCCCCAGCATTTT
TRBJ1-1	-	-	TRBV3-1	CASSPGHKAFF	TGTGCCAGCAGCCCGGGACACAAAGCTTTCTTT
TRBJ1-3	-	-	TRBV12-3/TRBV12-4	CASSSRGSGNTIYF	TGTGCCAGCAGTTCGCGGGGCTCTGGAAACACCATATATTTT
TRBJ2-3	many	TRBD1	TRBV30	CAWSKDRVRTDTQYF	TGTGCCTGGAGCAAGGACAGGGTTCGGACAGATACGCAGTATTTT
TRBJ2-4	-	TRBD1	TRBV6-1	CATRTGPNIQYF	TGTGCCACACGGACAGGGCCGAACATTCAGTACTTC
TRBJ2-5	-	-	TRBV12-3/TRBV12-4	CASSEFGGQETQYF	TGTGCCAGCAGTGAATTTGGGGGCCAAGAGACCCAGTACTTC
TRBJ2-3	-	-	TRBV5-1	CASSLEGGTDTQYF	TGCGCCAGCAGCTTAGAGGGGGGCACAGATACGCAGTATTTT
TRBJ2-1	many	-	TRBV7-6	CASSSSRDGQFF	TGTGCCAGCAGCTCATCCCGGGACGGGCAGTTCTTC
TRBJ1-4	many	-	TRBV4-1	CASSQGEVSNEKLFF	TGCGCCAGCAGCCAAGGGGAAGTATCTAATGAAAAACTGTTTTTT
TRBJ1-1	-	TRBD1	TRBV2	CASRTPGGGTEAFF	TGTGCCAGCAGGACCCCAGGGGGGGGCACTGAAGCTTTCTTT
TRBJ2-5	few	TRBD2	TRBV15	CATRPHLGGLAGQETQYF	TGTGCCACCAGACCCCATTTGGGGGGACTAGCGGGGCAAGAGACCCAGTACTTC
TRBJ2-5	few	-	TRBV5-6	CASSTGVARETQYF	TGTGCCAGCAGTACTGGCGTAGCAAGGGAGACCCAGTACTTC
TRBJ2-4	few	TRBD1	TRBV7-9	CASSLAGQGRTKNIQYF	TGTGCCAGCAGCTTAGCGGGACAGGGAAGGACCAAAAACATTCAGTACTTC
TRBJ1-1	-	-	TRBV5-5	CASSSQTVMNTEAFF	TGTGCCAGCAGCTCCCAGACAGTTATGAACACTGAAGCTTTCTTT
TRBJ1-4	few	-	TRBV2	CASSRDQVLGEKLFF	TGTGCCAGCAGCCGGGACCAAGTCCTGGGTGAAAAACTGTTTTTT
TRBJ2-5	few	-	TRBV11-1	CASSQALGQETQYF	TGTGCCAGCAGCCAGGCCCTCGGTCAAGAGACCCAGTACTTC
TRBJ2-1	few	TRBD1	TRBV5-5	CASSFQGAYNEQFF	TGTGCCAGCAGCTTCCAGGGGGCCTACAATGAGCAGTTCTTC
TRBJ1-2	-	-	TRBV7-3	CASSSGQLDGYTF	TGTGCCAGCAGCTCCGGACAGTTAGATGGCTACACCTTC
TRBJ1-6	few	-	TRBV12-3/TRBV12-4	CASSSSLSLHF	TGTGCCAGCAGCTCGTCTCTTTCCCTCCACTTT
TRBJ2-5	few	TRBD1	TRBV4-1	CASSQDFRDRGVQETQYF	TGCGCCAGCAGCCAAGATTTCCGGGACAGGGGGGTCCAAGAGACCCAGTACTTC
TRBJ1-1	medium-sized	-	TRBV3-1	CASSLDGNTEAFF	TGTGCCAGCAGTTTGGACGGGAACACTGAAGCTTTCTTT
TRBJ2-6	-	-	TRBV27	CASSPHFEGSSSGANVLTF	TGTGCCAGCAGTCCGCATTTCGAGGGTTCTTCTTCTGGGGCCAACGTCCTGACTTTC
TRBJ2-3	-	-	TRBV20-1	CSARDLTTGSDTQYF	TGCAGTGCTAGAGATCTAACAACTGGCTCAGATACGCAGTATTTT
TRBJ1-5	-	-	TRBV20-1	CSANRRNSNQPQHF	TGCAGTGCTAACAGGCGGAATAGCAATCAGCCCCAGCATTTT
TRBJ2-1	-	TRBD2	TRBV10-3	CAIGTRGEQFF	TGTGCCATTGGGACTAGGGGTGAGCAGTTCTTC
TRBJ1-3	-	TRBD1	TRBV30	CAWSGWGQPGNTIYF	TGTGCCTGGAGTGGTTGGGGACAGCCAGGAAACACCATATATTTT
TRBJ1-3	-	TRBD1	TRBV6-6	CASSPPGTGRSGNTIYF	TGTGCCAGCAGTCCCCCCGGGACAGGACGCTCTGGAAACACCATATATTTT
TRBJ1-2	-	-	TRBV29-1	CSAGRRQDNYGYTF	TGCAGCGCCGGTAGGCGTCAGGACAACTATGGCTACACCTTC
TRBJ1-2	-	TRBD1	TRBV5-1	CASTDRADYGYTF	TGCGCCAGCACCGACAGGGCCGACTATGGCTACACCTTC
TRBJ2-3	few	-	TRBV12-3/TRBV12-4	CASSPSTYHTDTQYF	TGTGCCAGCAGCCCCTCCACTTACCACACAGATACGCAGTATTTT
TRBJ2-3	few	-	TRBV20-1	CSASGLGTSTDTQYF	TGCAGTGCTAGCGGTCTCGGAACTAGCACAGATACGCAGTATTTT
TRBJ2-1	few	-	TRBV3-1	CASSQGGGYEQFF	TGTGCCAGCAGCCAAGGCGGCGGATATGAGCAGTTCTTC
TRBJ2-3	-	TRBD1	TRBV5-1	CASSMAQGQDTQYF	TGCGCCAGCAGCATGGCACAGGGACAGGATACGCAGTATTTT
TRBJ2-2	few	-	TRBV24-1	CATSSTGELFF	TGTGCCACCAGCTCCACCGGGGAGCTGTTTTTT
TRBJ2-2	few	TRBD2	TRBV9	CASSVSPGLAGVGTGELFF	TGTGCCAGCAGCGTCTCCCCGGGACTAGCGGGGGTGGGCACCGGGGAGCTGTTTTTT